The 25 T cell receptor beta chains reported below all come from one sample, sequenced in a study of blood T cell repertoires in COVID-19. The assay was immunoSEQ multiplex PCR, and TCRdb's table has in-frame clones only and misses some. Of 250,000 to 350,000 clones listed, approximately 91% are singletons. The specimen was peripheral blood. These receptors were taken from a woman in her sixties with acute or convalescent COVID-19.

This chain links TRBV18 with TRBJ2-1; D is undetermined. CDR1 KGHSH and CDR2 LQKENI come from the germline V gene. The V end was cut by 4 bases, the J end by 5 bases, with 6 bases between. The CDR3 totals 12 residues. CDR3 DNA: TGTGCCAGCTCACAACGCGACAATGAGCAGTTCTTC. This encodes CASSQRDNEQFF.

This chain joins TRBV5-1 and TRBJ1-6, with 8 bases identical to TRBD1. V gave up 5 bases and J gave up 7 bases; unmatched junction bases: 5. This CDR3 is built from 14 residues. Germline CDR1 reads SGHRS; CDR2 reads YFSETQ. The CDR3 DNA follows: TGCGCCAGCAGTGACGGACAGGGAAATTCACCCCTCCACTTT. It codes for CASSDGQGNSPLHF.

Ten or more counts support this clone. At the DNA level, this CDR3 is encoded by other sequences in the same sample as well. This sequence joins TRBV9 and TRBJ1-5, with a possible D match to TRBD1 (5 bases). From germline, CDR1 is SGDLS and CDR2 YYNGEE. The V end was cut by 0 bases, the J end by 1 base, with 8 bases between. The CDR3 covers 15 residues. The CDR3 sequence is CASSVGGRSNQPQHF. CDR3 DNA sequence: TGTGCCAGCAGCGTAGGGGGGAGGAGCAATCAGCCCCAGCATTTT.

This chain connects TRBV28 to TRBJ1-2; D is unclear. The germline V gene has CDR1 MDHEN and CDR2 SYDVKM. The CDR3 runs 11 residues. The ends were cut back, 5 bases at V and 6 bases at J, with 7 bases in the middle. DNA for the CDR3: TGTGCCAGCAGTCCCCGCGATGGCTACACCTTC. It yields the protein CASSPRDGYTF.

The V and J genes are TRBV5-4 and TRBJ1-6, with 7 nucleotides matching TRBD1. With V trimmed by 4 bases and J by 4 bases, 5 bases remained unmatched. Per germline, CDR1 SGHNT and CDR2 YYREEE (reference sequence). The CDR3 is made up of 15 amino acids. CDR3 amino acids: CASSEGQTYNSPLHF. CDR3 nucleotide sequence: TGTGCCAGCAGCGAGGGACAGACTTATAATTCACCCCTCCACTTT.

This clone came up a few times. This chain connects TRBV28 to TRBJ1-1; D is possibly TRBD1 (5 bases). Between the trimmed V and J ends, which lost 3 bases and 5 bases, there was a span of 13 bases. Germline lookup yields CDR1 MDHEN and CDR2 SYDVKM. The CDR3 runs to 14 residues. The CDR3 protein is CASSLARAGTEAFF. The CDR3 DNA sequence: TGTGCCAGCAGTTTGGCCAGGGCGGGGACTGAAGCTTTCTTT.

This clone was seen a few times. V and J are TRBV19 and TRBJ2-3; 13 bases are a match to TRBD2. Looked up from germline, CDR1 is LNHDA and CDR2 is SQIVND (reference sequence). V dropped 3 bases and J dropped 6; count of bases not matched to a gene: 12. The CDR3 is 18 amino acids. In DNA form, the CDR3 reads TGTGCCAGTAGTATCCCCTTAACTAGCGGGGGGGCCAGGGATACGCAGTATTTT. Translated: CASSIPLTSGGARDTQYF. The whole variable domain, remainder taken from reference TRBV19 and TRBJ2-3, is DGGITQSPKYLFRKEGQNVTLSCEQNLNHDAMYWYRQDPGQGLRLIYYSQIVNDFQKGDIAEGYSVSREKKESFPLTVTSAQKNPTAFYLCASSIPLTSGGARDTQYFGPGTRLTVL.

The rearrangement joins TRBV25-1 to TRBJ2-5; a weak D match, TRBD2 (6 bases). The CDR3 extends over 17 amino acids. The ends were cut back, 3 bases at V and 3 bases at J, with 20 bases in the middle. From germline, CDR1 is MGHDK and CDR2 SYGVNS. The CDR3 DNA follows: TGTGCCAGCAGTGAGTACTTGGGTGGCGGGGTCGAAGAGACCCAGTACTTC. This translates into CASSEYLGGGVEETQYF.

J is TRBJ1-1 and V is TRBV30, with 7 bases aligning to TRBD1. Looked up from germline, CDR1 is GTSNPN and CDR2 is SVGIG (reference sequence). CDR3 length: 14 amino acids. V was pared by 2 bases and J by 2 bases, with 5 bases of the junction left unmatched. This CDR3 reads CAWSQGGGNTEAFF. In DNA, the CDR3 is TGTGCCTGGAGTCAAGGGGGCGGTAACACTGAAGCTTTCTTT.

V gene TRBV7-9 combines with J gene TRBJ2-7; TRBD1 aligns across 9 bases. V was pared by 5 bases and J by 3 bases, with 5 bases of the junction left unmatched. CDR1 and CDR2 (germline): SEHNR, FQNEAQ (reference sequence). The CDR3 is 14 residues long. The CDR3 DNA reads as TGTGCCAGCAGCCCCGGGACAGGGCTCTACGAGCAGTACTTC. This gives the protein CASSPGTGLYEQYF.

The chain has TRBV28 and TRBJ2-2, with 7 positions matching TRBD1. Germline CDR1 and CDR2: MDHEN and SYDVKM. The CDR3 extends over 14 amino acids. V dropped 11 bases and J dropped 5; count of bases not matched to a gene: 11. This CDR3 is CAAVGQRKTGELFF. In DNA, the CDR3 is TGTGCCGCCGTGGGACAGAGAAAAACCGGGGAGCTGTTTTTT.

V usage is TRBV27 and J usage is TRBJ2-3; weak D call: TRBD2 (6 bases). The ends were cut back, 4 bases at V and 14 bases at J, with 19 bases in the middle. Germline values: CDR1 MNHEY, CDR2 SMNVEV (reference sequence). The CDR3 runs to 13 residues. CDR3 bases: TGTGCCAGCAGTTCCAGACTAGTCCCCGCTTGGTATTTT. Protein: CASSSRLVPAWYF.

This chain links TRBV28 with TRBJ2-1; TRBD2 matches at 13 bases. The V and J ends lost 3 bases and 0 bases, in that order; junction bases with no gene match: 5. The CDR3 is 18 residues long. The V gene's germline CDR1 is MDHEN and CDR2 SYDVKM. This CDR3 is CASSFPGLAGSSYNEQFF. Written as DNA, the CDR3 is TGTGCCAGCAGTTTTCCGGGACTAGCGGGAAGCTCCTACAATGAGCAGTTCTTC. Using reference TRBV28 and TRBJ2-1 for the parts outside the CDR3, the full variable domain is DVKVTQSSRYLVKRTGEKVFLECVQDMDHENMFWYRQDPGLGLRLIYFSYDVKMKEKGDIPEGYSVSREKKERFSLILESASTNQTSMYLCASSFPGLAGSSYNEQFFGPGTRLTVL.

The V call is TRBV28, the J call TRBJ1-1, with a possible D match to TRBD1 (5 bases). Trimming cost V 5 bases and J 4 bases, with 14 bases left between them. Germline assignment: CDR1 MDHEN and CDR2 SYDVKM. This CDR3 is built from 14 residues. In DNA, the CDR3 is TGTGCCAGCAGTGACCTCGGGGGTGGCACTGAAGCTTTCTTT. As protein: CASSDLGGGTEAFF. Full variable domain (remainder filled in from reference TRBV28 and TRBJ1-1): DVKVTQSSRYLVKRTGEKVFLECVQDMDHENMFWYRQDPGLGLRLIYFSYDVKMKEKGDIPEGYSVSREKKERFSLILESASTNQTSMYLCASSDLGGGTEAFFGQGTRLTVV.

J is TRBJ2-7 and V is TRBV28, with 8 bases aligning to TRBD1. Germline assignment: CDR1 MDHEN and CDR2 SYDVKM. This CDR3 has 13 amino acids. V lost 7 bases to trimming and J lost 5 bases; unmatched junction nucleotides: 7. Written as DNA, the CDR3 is TGTGCCAGCATGGATACAGGGGGGCACGAGCAGTACTTC. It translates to CASMDTGGHEQYF. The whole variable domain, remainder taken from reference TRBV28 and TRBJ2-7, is DVKVTQSSRYLVKRTGEKVFLECVQDMDHENMFWYRQDPGLGLRLIYFSYDVKMKEKGDIPEGYSVSREKKERFSLILESASTNQTSMYLCASMDTGGHEQYFGPGTRLTVT.

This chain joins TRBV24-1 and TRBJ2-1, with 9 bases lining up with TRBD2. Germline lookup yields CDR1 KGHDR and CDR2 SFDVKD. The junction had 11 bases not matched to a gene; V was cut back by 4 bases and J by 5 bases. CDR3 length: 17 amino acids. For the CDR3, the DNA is TGTGCCACCAGTGACCCGGCGATAGCGGGAGTCAACAATGAGCAGTTCTTC. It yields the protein CATSDPAIAGVNNEQFF.

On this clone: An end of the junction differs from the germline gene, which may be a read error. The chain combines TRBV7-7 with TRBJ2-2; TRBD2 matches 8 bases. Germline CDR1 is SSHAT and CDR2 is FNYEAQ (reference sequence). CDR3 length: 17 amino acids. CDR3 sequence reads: CASSLGREEANTGELFF. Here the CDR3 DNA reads TGTGCTAGCAGCTTAGGGCGGGAGGAAGCGAACACCGGGGAGCTGTTTTTT.

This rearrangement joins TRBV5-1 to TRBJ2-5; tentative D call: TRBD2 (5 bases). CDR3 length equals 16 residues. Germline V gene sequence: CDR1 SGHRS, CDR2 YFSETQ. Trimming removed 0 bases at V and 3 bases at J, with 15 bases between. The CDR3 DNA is TGCGCCAGCAGCTTGGGAATTTGGGGAGAGGAAGAGACCCAGTACTTC. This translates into CASSLGIWGEEETQYF.

This CDR3 reads CASSQDRDWPYEQYF. CDR3 bases: TGCGCCAGCAGCCAAGATAGAGACTGGCCCTACGAGCAGTACTTC. The rearrangement joins TRBV4-3 to TRBJ2-7; no clear D. The ends were cut back, 0 bases at V and 2 bases at J, with 11 bases in the middle. The length of the CDR3 is 15 residues. The germline V gene encodes CDR1 LGHNA and CDR2 YSLEER.

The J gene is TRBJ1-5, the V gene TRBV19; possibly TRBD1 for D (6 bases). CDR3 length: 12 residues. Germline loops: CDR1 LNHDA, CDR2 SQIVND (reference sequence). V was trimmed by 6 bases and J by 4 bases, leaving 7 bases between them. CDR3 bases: TGTGCCAGTAGGGACAGTAATCAGCCCCAGCATTTT. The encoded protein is CASRDSNQPQHF.

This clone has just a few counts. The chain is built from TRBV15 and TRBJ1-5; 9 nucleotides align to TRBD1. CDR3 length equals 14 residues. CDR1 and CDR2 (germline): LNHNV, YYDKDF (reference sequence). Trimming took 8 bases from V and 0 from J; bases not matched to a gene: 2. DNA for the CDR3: TGTGCCACCTCACAGGGGGCTAGCAATCAGCCCCAGCATTTT. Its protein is CATSQGASNQPQHF.

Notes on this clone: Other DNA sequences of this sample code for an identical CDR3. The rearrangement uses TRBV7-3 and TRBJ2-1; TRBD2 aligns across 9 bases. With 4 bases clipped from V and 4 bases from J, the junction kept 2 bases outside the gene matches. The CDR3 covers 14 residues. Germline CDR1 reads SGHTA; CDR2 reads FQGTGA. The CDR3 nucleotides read TGTGCCAGCAGCTCGGCGGGAGGGTACAATGAGCAGTTCTTC. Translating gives CASSSAGGYNEQFF.

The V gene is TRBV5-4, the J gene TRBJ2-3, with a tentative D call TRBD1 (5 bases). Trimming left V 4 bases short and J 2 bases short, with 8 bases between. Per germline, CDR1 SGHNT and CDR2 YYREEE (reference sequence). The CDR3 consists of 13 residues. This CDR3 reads CASSPRDTDTQYF. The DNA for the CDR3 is TGTGCCAGCAGCCCCAGGGACACAGATACGCAGTATTTT.

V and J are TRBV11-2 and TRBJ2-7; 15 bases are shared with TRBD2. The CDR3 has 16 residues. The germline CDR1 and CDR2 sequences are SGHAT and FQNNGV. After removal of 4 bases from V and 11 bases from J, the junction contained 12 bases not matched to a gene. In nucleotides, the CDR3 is TGTGCCAGCAGCTCATTACGGGGGACTAGCGGGAGGCAAGAGTACTTC. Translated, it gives CASSSLRGTSGRQEYF.

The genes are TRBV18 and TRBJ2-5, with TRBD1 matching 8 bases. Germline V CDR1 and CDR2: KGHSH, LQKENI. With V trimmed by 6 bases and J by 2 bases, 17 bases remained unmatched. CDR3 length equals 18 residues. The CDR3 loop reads CASSQRQGSLGVQETQYF. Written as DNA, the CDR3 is TGTGCCAGCTCCCAGCGACAGGGGAGTCTAGGGGTTCAAGAGACCCAGTACTTC.